The next 25 T cell receptor beta chains were all read from a single sample in a study of identical twins (dated by TCRdb to about 2016). Library method: 5' RACE. The sequencing machine was an Illumina HiSeq 2000. Starting from the raw public reads, TCRdb applied fastp trimming at Q25, assembled clones with MiXCR and retained in-frame beta chains. Rows with one shared CDR3 protein collapse into an entry with the most common genes and DNA. Counted in this sample were roughly 350,000 distinct CDR3 sequences; about 9% of them appeared once. The ten largest clones take up more than 8% of the sample. The material sequenced was naive T cells sorted from blood. In the paper's terms, the cell subset or site label means: cells isolated with a human naive T-cell isolation kit. The receptor set was obtained from a woman aged 45-59 years in good health.

The genes are TRBV12-3 or TRBV12-4 and TRBJ2-2, with a tentative D call TRBD2 (6 bases). The CDR3 is 13 residues long. The V and J ends lost 7 bases and 3 bases respectively, with 9 bases between them. The CDR3 here is CASKGLYTGELFF. CDR3 nucleotides: TGTGCCAGCAAGGGACTCTACACCGGGGAGCTGTTTTTT.

This chain links TRBV12-3 or TRBV12-4 with TRBJ2-1; D is ambiguous. CDR3 size: 11 residues. Trimming took 7 bases from V and 6 from J, leaving 7 bases between them. DNA for the CDR3: TGTGCCAGCACTCGGGTCAATGAGCAGTTCTTC. Protein: CASTRVNEQFF.

This clonotype was recorded a few times. CDR3 sequence: CASSPRTGNQETQYF. CDR3 nucleotide sequence: TGTGCCAGCAGCCCCAGGACAGGGAATCAAGAGACCCAGTACTTC. The V gene is TRBV7-8, the J gene TRBJ2-5; 8 bases line up with TRBD1. Germline loops: CDR1 SGHVS, CDR2 FQNEAQ. The length of the CDR3 is 15 residues. Trimming took 5 bases from V and 2 from J; bases not matched to a gene: 7.

The chain recombines TRBV20-1 with TRBJ2-1; 15 nucleotides match TRBD2. This CDR3 has 16 residues. The J segment lost 7 bases and the V segment lost 2 bases, leaving 6 bases of the junction unmatched. Germline-derived CDR1 and CDR2 are DFQATT and SNEGSKA (reference sequence). CDR3 in DNA: TGCAGTGCTAGATTCCCTGGGACTAGCGGGAGGAATGAGCAGTTCTTC. It yields the protein CSARFPGTSGRNEQFF.

The chain links TRBV20-1 to TRBJ2-5, with 14 bases identical to TRBD2. Losses at the gene ends were 1 base for V and 5 bases for J; bases not matched to a gene: 3. In germline, CDR1 is DFQATT, CDR2 SNEGSKA (reference sequence). This CDR3 contains 15 residues. The CDR3, as DNA: TGCAGTGCTAGAGTGACTAGCGGGAGGGGGGAGACCCAGTACTTC. Translation: CSARVTSGRGETQYF.

There are a few counts of this clonotype. V is TRBV12-3 or TRBV12-4 and J is TRBJ1-1, with D uncertain. This CDR3 spans 11 amino acids. With 2 bases removed from V and 8 bases from J, the gap between germline ends came to 6 bases. The CDR3 nucleotides are TGTGCCAGCAGTTTATTTCTCGAAGCTTTCTTT. Translating it yields CASSLFLEAFF.

In this sample, this clonotype turned up a few times. This chain joins TRBV29-1 and TRBJ2-3; the match to TRBD2 covers 12 bases. CDR3 length: 18 residues. V lost 6 bases and J lost 0; bases outside the gene matches: 13. Germline CDR1 SQVTM, CDR2 ANQGSEA. The CDR3 loop reads CSVPLAASGRASTDTQYF. For the CDR3, the DNA is TGCAGCGTCCCCCTGGCGGCTAGCGGGAGGGCTAGCACAGATACGCAGTATTTT.

This clonotype showed up many times. The chain uses TRBV7-9 and TRBJ2-1, with D hard to call. The CDR3 is made up of 11 amino acids. Trimming left V 2 bases short and J 15 bases short, with 11 bases between. Germline CDR1 reads SEHNR; CDR2 reads FQNEAQ (reference sequence). CDR3 protein: CASSLKLQRFF. The DNA for the CDR3 is TGTGCCAGCAGCTTAAAACTCCAGCGGTTCTTC.

The chain recombines TRBV27 with TRBJ2-7, with a tentative D call TRBD1 (7 bases). From germline, CDR1 is MNHEY and CDR2 SMNVEV (reference sequence). This CDR3 spans 15 amino acids. V lost 4 bases and J lost 5, with 18 bases in between. The DNA of the CDR3 is TGTGCCAGCAGTTCTCAGAGACAGGGACTCCACGAGCAGTACTTC. This sequence encodes CASSSQRQGLHEQYF.

This clonotype was recorded at least ten times. This sequence joins TRBV5-1 and TRBJ2-2, with TRBD2 as a possible D gene (7 bases). Germline V CDR1 and CDR2: SGHRS, YFSETQ. CDR3 size: 15 residues. V was shortened by 3 bases and J by 5 bases, with 14 bases between the two germline ends. The CDR3 coding sequence is TGCGCCAGCAGCTCGCGGGGGACACGTACCGGGGAGCTGTTTTTT. The encoded protein is CASSSRGTRTGELFF.

This clonotype was seen a handful of times. The rearrangement uses TRBV10-2 and TRBJ2-5, with D possibly TRBD1 on 5 matching bases. Germline V gene data show CDR1 as WSHSY and CDR2 as SAAADI. CDR3 size: 12 residues. Trimming took off 7 bases at V and 3 bases at J, with 9 bases between the two ends. CDR3 protein: CASKQVKETQYF. The CDR3 DNA sequence: TGCGCCAGCAAACAGGTGAAAGAGACCCAGTACTTC.

V gene TRBV20-1 combines with J gene TRBJ1-5, with D tentatively TRBD1 (5 bases). V was cut by 0 bases and J by 4 bases, with 13 bases left in between. This CDR3 region has 15 residues. Germline V gene lookup returns CDR1 DFQATT and CDR2 SNEGSKA (reference sequence). The CDR3 nucleotides read TGCAGTGCTAGAGATAGGGCGAGGGGTAATCAGCCCCAGCATTTT. Translation: CSARDRARGNQPQHF.

This clonotype was seen more than once but under ten times. The genes are TRBV20-1 and TRBJ2-7; D is ambiguous. Germline CDR1 and CDR2: DFQATT and SNEGSKA (reference sequence). The CDR3 totals 12 residues. V lost 1 base and J lost 2, with 6 bases in between. The CDR3 loop is CSARAVAYEQYF. In nucleotides, the CDR3 is TGCAGTGCTAGAGCTGTTGCCTACGAGCAGTACTTC.

Ten or more counts support this clonotype. V and J are TRBV15 and TRBJ2-1; 12 bases are a match to TRBD1. The CDR3 contains 15 residues. In germline, CDR1 is LNHNV, CDR2 YYDKDF (reference sequence). The ends lost 5 bases at V and 7 bases at J; junction bases unmatched: 6. CDR3 loop: CATSDRDRGRNEQFF. DNA for the CDR3: TGTGCCACCAGCGACCGGGACAGGGGGCGAAATGAGCAGTTCTTC.

A few counts support this clonotype. The chain links TRBV7-6 to TRBJ2-3; no clear D gene. This CDR3 has 13 amino acids. V lost 3 bases, J lost 8 bases, and 12 bases lay in between. Germline CDR1 is SGHVS and CDR2 is FNYEAQ. The CDR3 DNA follows: TGTGCCAGCAGCTTCGGGTCGGGCGGTACGCAGTATTTT. Protein product: CASSFGSGGTQYF. Based on the CDR3 plus reference TRBV7-6 and TRBJ2-3, the full variable domain is GAGVSQSPRYKVTKRGQDVALRCDPISGHVSLYWYRQALGQGPEFLTYFNYEAQQDKSGLPNDRFSAERPEGSISTLTIQRTEQRDSAMYRCASSFGSGGTQYFGPGTRLTVL.

The chain carries TRBV6-6 and TRBJ2-7, with 10 bases fitting TRBD2. The CDR3 sequence is 17 residues long. The germline V gene encodes CDR1 MNHNY and CDR2 SVGAGI (reference sequence). J was trimmed by 1 base and V by 4 bases; bases with no gene match: 10. CDR3 coding DNA: TGTGCCAGCAGTTCCGAGGGTCTAGCGGGAGTATCCTACGAGCAGTACGTC. Translating it yields CASSSEGLAGVSYEQYV.

This clonotype was seen many times. The CDR3 protein is CASSEEVGVRPQHF. As DNA, the CDR3 is TGTGCCAGCAGTGAAGAAGTCGGAGTGAGGCCCCAGCATTTT. This sequence joins TRBV2 and TRBJ1-5; no firm D call. The CDR3 covers 14 residues. With 1 base removed from V and 9 bases from J, the gap between germline ends came to 13 bases. Germline V gene sequence: CDR1 SNHLY, CDR2 FYNNEI.

This clonotype was observed at least ten times. The chain uses TRBV5-1 and TRBJ2-7; 10 nucleotides match TRBD1. Germline CDR1 SGHRS, CDR2 YFSETQ. The V segment lost 4 bases and the J segment 2 bases; nucleotides outside the gene matches: 12. The CDR3 spans 17 residues. The chain's CDR3 is CASSRGPLGQGAYEQYF. The CDR3 DNA follows: TGCGCCAGCAGCCGGGGGCCTCTTGGACAGGGGGCCTACGAGCAGTACTTC.

The CDR3 DNA sequence: TGTGCCTGGAGTATTGGGAGTCCACAAGAGACCCAGTACTTC. This sequence encodes CAWSIGSPQETQYF. The chain uses TRBV30 and TRBJ2-5; TRBD2 might be the D (5 bases). CDR1 GTSNPN and CDR2 SVGIG come from the germline V gene (reference sequence). The germline V and J ends were trimmed by 2 bases and 2 bases, with 12 bases remaining between them. The CDR3 is made up of 14 amino acids.

This clonotype was detected ten times or more. This chain joins TRBV11-2 and TRBJ2-2, with D possibly being TRBD1 (5 bases). Germline V gene sequence: CDR1 SGHAT, CDR2 FQNNGV. This CDR3 region has 12 residues. The germline V and J ends were trimmed by 8 bases and 7 bases, with 11 bases remaining between them. CDR3 region: CASGARLGELFF. The CDR3, as DNA: TGTGCCAGCGGGGCCCGACTCGGGGAGCTGTTTTTT.

This clonotype was seen a single time. The rearrangement uses TRBV7-8 and TRBJ2-7; D might be TRBD1 (6 bases). Germline assignment: CDR1 SGHVS and CDR2 FQNEAQ. V dropped 5 bases and J dropped 6 bases, with 17 bases sitting between them. The CDR3 totals 14 residues. The CDR3 sequence is CASSVGQRPGEQYF. CDR3 nucleotides: TGTGCCAGCAGCGTCGGACAGAGACCGGGCGAGCAGTACTTC.

The CDR3 spells CAISESAGGRYNEQFF. The CDR3 bases are TGTGCCATCAGTGAGTCAGCGGGAGGTCGGTACAATGAGCAGTTCTTC. This chain joins TRBV10-3 and TRBJ2-1, with 9 nucleotides matching TRBD2. The CDR3 is 16 amino acids. The V and J ends lost 0 bases and 4 bases, in that order; junction bases with no gene match: 4. Per the germline V gene, CDR1 is ENHRY and CDR2 is SYGVKD.

The V call is TRBV12-3 or TRBV12-4, the J call TRBJ2-5; D remains unclear. Trimming shortened V by 4 bases and J by 6 bases, and 15 bases separated the two germline ends. This CDR3 has 14 residues. The CDR3 loop is CASSSGAYTQTQYF. In DNA, the CDR3 is TGTGCCAGCAGTTCGGGCGCTTATACCCAGACCCAGTACTTC.

The chain carries TRBV29-1 and TRBJ2-1; D not certain. Trimming pared 4 bases from V and 9 bases from J, leaving 19 bases between. Germline CDR1 reads SQVTM; CDR2 reads ANQGSEA. The length of the CDR3 is 14 residues. In DNA form, the CDR3 reads TGCAGCGTTGTAATAAGTATCGAAGTCGGTGAGCAGTTCTTC. It translates to CSVVISIEVGEQFF.

This sequence joins TRBV11-2 and TRBJ2-1; the D gene could be TRBD1 or TRBD2 (6 bases each). With 3 bases removed from V and 10 bases from J, the gap between germline ends came to 13 bases. The germline CDR1 and CDR2 sequences are SGHAT and FQNNGV. This CDR3 has 13 residues. The CDR3 loop reads CASSLRRGVEQFF. The CDR3 bases are TGTGCCAGCAGCTTGCGTAGGGGGGTGGAGCAGTTCTTC.